This TCR beta chain was captured in a study of monozygotic twins with cystic fibrosis. TCRdb's copy holds only in-frame clones and misses some; the assay was immunoSEQ multiplex PCR. The table has about 32,000 clones, about 92% seen once. Deletions cut 7 bases from V and 6 bases from J, with 10 bases between. CDR1 MNHNS and CDR2 SASEGT come from the germline V gene. The CDR3 spans 12 residues. This clonotype was sampled from a girl between 2 and 10 years old with cystic fibrosis. Sequenced sample: blood. V is TRBV6-1 and J is TRBJ1-5; no clear D. The CDR3, as DNA: TGTGCCAGCAACTATGGAGTTCAGCCCCAGCATTTT. Protein sequence: CASNYGVQPQHF.